Listed below are T cell receptor beta chains from one sample, sequenced in a study of cytomegalovirus exposure and HLA in healthy donors. Repertoires were generated with immunoSEQ multiplex PCR, while TCRdb's copy carries only in-frame clones and drops some. The sample consists of about 130,000 clones, around three quarters of them appearing once. Source material: PBMCs. All receptors come from a woman aged 45-65 years in good health and CMV-seronegative. The CDR3 runs from the conserved cysteine through the conserved F or W. Fields, in order: CDR3 protein, CDR3 DNA, V gene, clone size, D gene, J gene. The D gene is left open where the match is weak. Size tells how often a clone was seen (once, few, many) or the class of an expanded clone, and some rows leave it out.

CASSAGRTGELFF	TGTGCCAGCAGCGCCGGGAGGACCGGGGAGCTGTTTTTT	TRBV7-2	NA	TRBD2	TRBJ2-2
CSVHNTEAFF	TGCAGCGTTCACAATACTGAAGCTTTCTTT	TRBV29-1	NA	NA	TRBJ1-1
CASSQDLVTSGLSYEQYF	TGTGCCAGCAGCCAAGATCTAGTGACTAGCGGGCTATCCTACGAGCAGTACTTC	TRBV4-2	NA	TRBD2	TRBJ2-7
CASTRQANTGELFF	TGTGCCAGCACCAGACAAGCGAACACCGGGGAGCTGTTTTTT	TRBV2	once	NA	TRBJ2-2
CASSVEPARSYGYTF	TGTGCCAGCAGCGTAGAGCCAGCTCGGAGCTATGGCTACACCTTC	TRBV9	NA	NA	TRBJ1-2
CASRQGDYGYTF	TGTGCCAGCAGACAGGGCGACTATGGCTACACCTTC	TRBV6-5	NA	NA	TRBJ1-2
CAWNPKPTAQPQHF	TGTGCCTGGAACCCAAAGCCGACAGCTCAGCCCCAGCATTTT	TRBV30	NA	NA	TRBJ1-5
CASSPPGIFNQPQHF	TGTGCCAGCAGTCCGCCGGGGATTTTTAATCAGCCCCAGCATTTT	TRBV6-6	NA	NA	TRBJ1-5
CASSLDTMNTEAFF	TGTGCCAGCAGCCTCGACACGATGAACACTGAAGCTTTCTTT	TRBV7-9	NA	NA	TRBJ1-1
CSASRGTGQFF	TGCAGTGCTTCCCGGGGGACAGGGCAGTTCTTC	TRBV20-1	NA	TRBD1	TRBJ2-1
CASSYSLSIYGYTF	TGTGCCAGCAGTTACTCGTTGAGCATCTATGGCTACACCTTC	TRBV6-5	NA	NA	TRBJ1-2
CASSTITSGGSLNTEAFF	TGTGCCAGCAGCACAATTACTTCAGGCGGGTCCCTGAACACTGAAGCTTTCTTT	TRBV5-6	NA	NA	TRBJ1-1
CASSQGSDTPNTGELFF	TGTGCCAGCAGCCAAGGATCGGACACACCGAACACCGGGGAGCTGTTTTTT	TRBV7-8	once	NA	TRBJ2-2
CASGQMNTEAFF	TGTGCCTCGGGACAGATGAACACTGAAGCTTTCTTT	TRBV6-1	NA	TRBD1	TRBJ1-1
CSTTGGGETQYF	TGCAGCACTACCGGGGGAGGGGAGACCCAGTACTTC	TRBV29-1	once	TRBD2	TRBJ2-5
CASSSGTSNEQFF	TGTGCCAGCAGTTCCGGGACTAGCAATGAGCAGTTCTTC	TRBV27	NA	TRBD2	TRBJ2-1
CASSPTGIEEQYF	TGTGCCAGCAGCCCGACAGGGATCGAAGAGCAGTACTTC	TRBV5-6	NA	TRBD1	TRBJ2-7
CASRDRGLEKLFF	TGTGCCAGTAGGGACCGGGGTCTTGAAAAACTGTTTTTT	TRBV19	NA	NA	TRBJ1-4
CASSLQGGDYGYTF	TGTGCCAGCAGCTTACAGGGGGGGGACTATGGCTACACCTTC	TRBV5-6	NA	TRBD1	TRBJ1-2
CAWINLGNTIYF	TGTGCCTGGATCAACTTAGGAAACACCATATATTTT	TRBV30	few	NA	TRBJ1-3
CASRTSGRWTSYEQYF	TGCGCCAGCAGGACTAGCGGGAGGTGGACCTCCTACGAGCAGTACTTC	TRBV10-1	NA	TRBD2	TRBJ2-7
CASMPSDAPALDGQFF	TGCGCCAGTATGCCCAGTGATGCCCCCGCCCTAGATGGGCAGTTCTTC	TRBV5-1	once	NA	TRBJ2-1
CASSQELVNTEAFF	TGTGCCAGCAGCCAAGAATTAGTGAACACTGAAGCTTTCTTT	TRBV14	NA	NA	TRBJ1-1
CASSLRVTGRNTGELFF	TGTGCCAGCAGCTTGAGAGTCACAGGGAGAAACACCGGGGAGCTGTTTTTT	TRBV5-6	once	NA	TRBJ2-2
CASSLYTSGYNEQFF	TGTGCCAGCAGCTTATATACTAGCGGGTACAATGAGCAGTTCTTC	TRBV7-2	once	TRBD2	TRBJ2-1
CASSEWGPGLNTEAFF	TGTGCCAGCAGTGAATGGGGCCCAGGCTTGAACACTGAAGCTTTCTTT	TRBV6-1	NA	NA	TRBJ1-1
CASTLGLLQPQHF	TGTGCCAGCACCTTGGGACTTTTACAGCCCCAGCATTTT	TRBV6-6	NA	NA	TRBJ1-5
CASSAGQVSGNTIYF	TGTGCCAGCAGCGCGGGACAGGTCTCTGGAAACACCATATATTTT	TRBV5-8	NA	TRBD1	TRBJ1-3
CSVPGLYEQYF	TGCAGTGTCCCGGGACTATACGAGCAGTACTTC	TRBV20-1	NA	TRBD2	TRBJ2-7
CASSLRDRGREETQYF	TGTGCCAGCAGTTTACGTGACAGGGGAAGGGAAGAGACCCAGTACTTC	TRBV28	NA	TRBD1	TRBJ2-5
CASSIGSGRADYNEQFF	TGTGCCAGTAGTATCGGTAGCGGGAGGGCCGACTACAATGAGCAGTTCTTC	TRBV19	NA	TRBD2	TRBJ2-1
CSGGQHTDTQYF	TGCAGCGGGGGACAGCACACAGATACGCAGTATTTT	TRBV29-1	NA	TRBD1	TRBJ2-3
CATCQEGAGEKLFF	TGTGCCACCTGCCAGGAGGGGGCGGGTGAAAAACTGTTTTTT	TRBV10-3	NA	TRBD1	TRBJ1-4
CASTGGRMGYGYTF	TGTGCCTCCACCGGTGGGCGCATGGGCTATGGCTACACCTTC	TRBV30	NA	NA	TRBJ1-2
CASSVGYSYNEQFF	TGTGCCAGCAGCGTAGGCTACTCCTACAATGAGCAGTTCTTC	TRBV9	NA	NA	TRBJ2-1
CASSPRREGDNEQFF	TGTGCCAGCTCACCTAGACGCGAAGGGGACAATGAGCAGTTCTTC	TRBV18	NA	NA	TRBJ2-1
CASSLKGGGVNTEAFF	TGCGCCAGCAGCTTGAAAGGGGGGGGAGTGAACACTGAAGCTTTCTTT	TRBV5-1	NA	NA	TRBJ1-1